Below are 15 T cell receptor beta chains sequenced from a single sample in a study of siplizumab effects on memory and regulatory T cells. Data came from immunoSEQ multiplex PCR; TCRdb stores just in-frame clones and leaves some out. The sample records approximately 120,000 clones, about 91% being singletons. The sample consisted of Tregs sorted from blood. All receptors derive from a human donor in good health.

This clone was seen a single time. The genes are TRBV30 and TRBJ2-3, with 12 bases identical to TRBD2. Germline CDR1 is GTSNPN and CDR2 is SVGIG (reference sequence). The CDR3 covers 14 residues. J gave up 6 bases and V 3 bases, and 4 bases lay outside the gene matches. The CDR3 DNA is TGTGCCTGGAGGCCTAGCGGGGGGGGCGATACGCAGTATTTT. It encodes CAWRPSGGGDTQYF.

This sequence joins TRBV12-5 and TRBJ2-7, with D possibly being TRBD1 (6 bases). V was trimmed by 0 bases and J by 3 bases, leaving 18 bases between them. The CDR3 runs to 17 residues. CDR1 is LGHNT, CDR2 FRNRAP, per germline. The CDR3 DNA reads TGTGCTAGTGGTTTGGTACTTTTACAGGGCTCCGTCTACGAGCAGTACTTC. Translation gives CASGLVLLQGSVYEQYF.

The chain has TRBV7-2 and TRBJ2-1; D remains ambiguous. The V end was cut by 0 bases, the J end by 1 base, with 7 bases between. Germline V gene sequence: CDR1 SGHTA, CDR2 FQGNSA. The CDR3 is made up of 15 amino acids. The CDR3 DNA sequence: TGTGCCAGCAGCTTAGCGGCGACATCCTACAATGAGCAGTTCTTC. It encodes CASSLAATSYNEQFF.

This clone was seen only once. The chain combines TRBV18 with TRBJ2-7; unclear D gene. Germline lookup yields CDR1 KGHSH and CDR2 LQKENI. CDR3 length: 18 amino acids. Trimming stripped 3 bases from V and 0 bases from J, with 21 bases between. The CDR3 nucleotides read TGTGCCAGCTCACCGGTGTTAACCGGGCTTACGAGCTCCTACGAGCAGTACTTC. Its protein product is CASSPVLTGLTSSYEQYF.

The CDR3 is CASSYRGGGRGTQYF. CDR3 DNA: TGTGCCAGCAGTTACCGCGGCGGGGGCCGGGGGACCCAGTACTTC. V usage is TRBV6-5 and J usage is TRBJ2-5; D is perhaps TRBD2 (7 bases). Deletions cut 2 bases from V and 7 bases from J, with 17 bases between. CDR1 is MNHEY, CDR2 SVGAGI, per germline. This CDR3 is built from 15 residues.

J is TRBJ1-5 and V is TRBV7-9; D is uncertain. Trimming shortened V by 5 bases and J by 4 bases, and 12 bases separated the two germline ends. This CDR3 has 14 residues. Germline assignment: CDR1 SEHNR and CDR2 FQNEAQ (reference sequence). CDR3: CASSPADGNQPQHF. The CDR3 DNA follows: TGTGCCAGCAGCCCCGCGGACGGGAATCAGCCCCAGCATTTT.

The V call is TRBV7-9, the J call TRBJ2-5, with D uncertain. Germline V CDR1 and CDR2: SEHNR, FQNEAQ (reference sequence). V lost 5 bases, J lost 2 bases, and 3 bases lay in between. The CDR3 length is 11 residues. The CDR3 here is CASSLQETQYF. The CDR3 coding sequence is TGTGCCAGCAGCCTACAAGAGACCCAGTACTTC.

This chain joins TRBV7-9 and TRBJ2-3; D gene uncertain. Germline values: CDR1 SEHNR, CDR2 FQNEAQ (reference sequence). CDR3 size: 15 residues. V was cut by 5 bases and J by 1 base, with 13 bases left in between. Here the CDR3 reads CASSPPARGTDTQYF. The CDR3 region has the DNA TGTGCCAGCAGCCCCCCTGCCCGGGGCACAGATACGCAGTATTTT.

The gene calls are TRBV5-4 and TRBJ2-3; the D gene is possibly TRBD2 (5 bases). The V end was cut by 9 bases, the J end by 1 base, with 9 bases between. The germline CDR1 and CDR2 sequences are SGHNT and YYREEE (reference sequence). CDR3 length: 12 amino acids. CDR3 protein: CATGWGTDTQYF. The CDR3 nucleotides are TGTGCCACGGGGTGGGGCACAGATACGCAGTATTTT.

CDR3 sequence (DNA): TGTGCCAGCAGCGTAGGAGGGAACCCTACAGATACGCAGTATTTT. Protein: CASSVGGNPTDTQYF. The chain is built from TRBV9 and TRBJ2-3, with D possibly matching TRBD2 (5 bases). The V gene's germline CDR1 is SGDLS and CDR2 YYNGEE. V lost 0 bases and J 3 bases, leaving 11 bases between the germline ends. CDR3 size: 15 residues.

This chain connects TRBV7-6 to TRBJ2-1, with 9 bases aligning to TRBD1. The CDR3 is 15 residues long. Germline V gene data show CDR1 as SGHVS and CDR2 as FNYEAQ. V lost 5 bases to trimming and J lost 3 bases; unmatched junction nucleotides: 5. The CDR3 loop is CASSATGGFYNEQFF. Here the CDR3 DNA reads TGTGCCAGCAGCGCAACAGGGGGCTTCTACAATGAGCAGTTCTTC.

This chain connects TRBV5-1 to TRBJ2-2; D unclear. CDR3 size: 12 residues. Germline V gene sequence: CDR1 SGHRS, CDR2 YFSETQ. Trimming cost V 0 bases and J 10 bases, with 7 bases left between them. The CDR3 reads CASSLAYEELFF. CDR3 DNA: TGCGCCAGCAGCTTGGCCTACGAGGAGCTGTTTTTT.

This clone was picked up one time. This chain joins TRBV5-1 and TRBJ1-2; 7 nucleotides align to TRBD1. This CDR3 has 13 amino acids. Germline values: CDR1 SGHRS, CDR2 YFSETQ. Germline trimming cut 1 base from V and 7 bases from J; bases unmatched to any gene: 4. The CDR3 sequence is CASSLTGARGYTF. CDR3 nucleotides: TGCGCCAGCAGCTTGACAGGGGCTCGTGGCTACACCTTC.

V usage is TRBV7-2 and J usage is TRBJ2-7; D is ambiguous. The germline gives CDR1 SGHTA, CDR2 FQGNSA. Trimming pared 3 bases from V and 2 bases from J, leaving 11 bases between. The CDR3 is 14 amino acids. CDR3 DNA sequence: TGTGCCAGCAGCTTTGTCTTTACAACCTACGAGCAGTACTTC. This gives the protein CASSFVFTTYEQYF.

The rearrangement links TRBV18 to TRBJ1-1, with D unclear. V lost 3 bases and J lost 6, with 23 bases in between. Germline V CDR1 and CDR2: KGHSH, LQKENI. This CDR3 has 17 residues. The DNA of the CDR3 is TGTGCCAGCTCACCGCCAGTATCTGGCGGGGTGAGCGCTGAAGCTTTCTTT. Its translation is CASSPPVSGGVSAEAFF.